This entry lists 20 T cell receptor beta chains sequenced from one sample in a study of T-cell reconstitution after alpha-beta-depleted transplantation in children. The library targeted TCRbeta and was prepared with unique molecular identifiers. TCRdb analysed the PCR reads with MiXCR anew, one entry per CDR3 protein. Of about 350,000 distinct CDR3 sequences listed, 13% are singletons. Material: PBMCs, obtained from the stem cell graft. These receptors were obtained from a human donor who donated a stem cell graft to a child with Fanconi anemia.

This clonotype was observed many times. CDR3 sequence (DNA): TGTGCCAGCGGAGGGGGGGGATTCTACGAGCAGTACGTC. This sequence encodes CASGGGGFYEQYV. The chain links TRBV5-7 to TRBJ2-7; a weak D match, TRBD2 (7 bases). TRBV5-7 carries the ORF label, with uncertain function. Trimming removed 7 bases at V and 3 bases at J, with 14 bases between. This CDR3 contains 13 residues.

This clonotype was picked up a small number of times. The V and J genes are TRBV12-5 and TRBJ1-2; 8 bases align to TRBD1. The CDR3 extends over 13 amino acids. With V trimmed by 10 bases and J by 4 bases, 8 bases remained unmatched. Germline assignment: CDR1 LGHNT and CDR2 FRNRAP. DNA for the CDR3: TGTGCTACCTCAGGGGGCGTTTCCTATGGCTACACCTTC. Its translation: CATSGGVSYGYTF.

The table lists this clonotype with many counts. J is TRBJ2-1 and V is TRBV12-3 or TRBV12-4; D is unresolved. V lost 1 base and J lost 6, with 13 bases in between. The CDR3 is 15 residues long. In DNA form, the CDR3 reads TGTGCCAGCAGTTTAGAACCGGACGTCGTCAATGAGCAGTTCTTC. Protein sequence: CASSLEPDVVNEQFF.

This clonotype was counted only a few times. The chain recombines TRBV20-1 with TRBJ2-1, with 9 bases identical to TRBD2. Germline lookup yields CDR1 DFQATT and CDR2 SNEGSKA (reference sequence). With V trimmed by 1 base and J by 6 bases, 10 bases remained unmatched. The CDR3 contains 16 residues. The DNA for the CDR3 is TGCAGTGCTAGAGGGGGGCGCGGGGGGGCGGTCAATGAGCAGTTCTTC. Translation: CSARGGRGGAVNEQFF.

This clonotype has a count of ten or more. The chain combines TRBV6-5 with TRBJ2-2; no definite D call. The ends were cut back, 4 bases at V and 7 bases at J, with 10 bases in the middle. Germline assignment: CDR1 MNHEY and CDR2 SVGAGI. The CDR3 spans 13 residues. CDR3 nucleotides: TGTGCCAGCAGTTTTCCTGGCGGCGGGGAGCTGTTTTTT. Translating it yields CASSFPGGGELFF.

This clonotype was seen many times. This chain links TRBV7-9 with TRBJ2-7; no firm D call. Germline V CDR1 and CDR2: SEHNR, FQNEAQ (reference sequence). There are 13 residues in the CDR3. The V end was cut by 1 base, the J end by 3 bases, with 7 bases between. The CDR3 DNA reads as TGTGCCAGCAGCTTAGGGGTCATCTACGAGCAGTACTTC. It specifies CASSLGVIYEQYF.

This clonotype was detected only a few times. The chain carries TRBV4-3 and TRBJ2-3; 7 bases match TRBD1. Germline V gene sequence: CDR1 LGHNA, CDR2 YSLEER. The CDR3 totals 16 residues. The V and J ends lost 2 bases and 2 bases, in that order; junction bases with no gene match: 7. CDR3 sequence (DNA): TGCGCCAGCAGCCAATTGACAGGGACGCACACAGATACGCAGTATTTT. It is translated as CASSQLTGTHTDTQYF.

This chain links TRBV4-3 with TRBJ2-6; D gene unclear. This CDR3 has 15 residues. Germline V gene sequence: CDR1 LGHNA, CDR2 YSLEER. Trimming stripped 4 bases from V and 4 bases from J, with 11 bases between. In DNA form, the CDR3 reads TGCGCCAGCAGCCGAGACATGTCCGGGGCCAACGTCCTGACTTTC. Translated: CASSRDMSGANVLTF.

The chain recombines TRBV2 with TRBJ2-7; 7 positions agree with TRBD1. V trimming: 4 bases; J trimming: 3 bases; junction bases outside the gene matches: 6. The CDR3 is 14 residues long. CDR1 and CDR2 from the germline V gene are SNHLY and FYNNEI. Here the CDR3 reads CASSGTGVVYEQYV. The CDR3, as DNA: TGTGCCAGCAGTGGGACAGGAGTTGTCTACGAGCAGTACGTC.

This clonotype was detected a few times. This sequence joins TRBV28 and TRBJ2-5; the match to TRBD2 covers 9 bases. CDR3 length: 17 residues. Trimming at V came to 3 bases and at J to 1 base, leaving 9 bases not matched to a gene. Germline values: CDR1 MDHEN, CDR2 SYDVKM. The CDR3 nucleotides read TGTGCCAGCAGTTTCTTCGTGAGCGGGGGGCCCCAAGAGACCCAGTACTTC. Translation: CASSFFVSGGPQETQYF.

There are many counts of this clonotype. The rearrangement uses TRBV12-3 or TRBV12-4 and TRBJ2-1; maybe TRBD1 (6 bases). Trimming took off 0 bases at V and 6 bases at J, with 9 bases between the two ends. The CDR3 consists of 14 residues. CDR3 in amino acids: CASSLAGAFNEQFF. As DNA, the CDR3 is TGTGCCAGCAGTTTAGCGGGGGCGTTCAATGAGCAGTTCTTC.

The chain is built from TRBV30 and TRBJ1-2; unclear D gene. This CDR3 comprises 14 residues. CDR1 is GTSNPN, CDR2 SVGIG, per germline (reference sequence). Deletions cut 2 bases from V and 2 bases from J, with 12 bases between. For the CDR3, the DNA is TGTGCCTGGAGTCCCCGGACGGTAAACTATGGCTACACCTTC. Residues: CAWSPRTVNYGYTF.

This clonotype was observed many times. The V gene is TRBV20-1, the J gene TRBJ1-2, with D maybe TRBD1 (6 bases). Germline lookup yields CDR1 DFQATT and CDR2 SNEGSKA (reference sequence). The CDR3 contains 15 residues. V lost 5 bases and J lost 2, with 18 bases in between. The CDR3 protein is CSAWTAGEANYGYTF. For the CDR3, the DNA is TGCAGTGCTTGGACAGCCGGCGAAGCAAACTATGGCTACACCTTC.

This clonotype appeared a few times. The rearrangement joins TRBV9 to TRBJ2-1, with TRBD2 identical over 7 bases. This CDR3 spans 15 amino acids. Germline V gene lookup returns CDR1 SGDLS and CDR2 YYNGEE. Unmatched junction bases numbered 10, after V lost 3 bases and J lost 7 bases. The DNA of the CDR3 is TGTGCCAGCAGCGACAGCGGGGCCCTAGGTAATGAGCAGTTCTTC. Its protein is CASSDSGALGNEQFF. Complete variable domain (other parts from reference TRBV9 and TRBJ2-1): DSGVTQTPKHLITATGQRVTLRCSPRSGDLSVYWYQQSLDQGLQFLIQYYNGEERAKGNILERFSAQQFPDLHSELNLSSLELGDSALYFCASSDSGALGNEQFFGPGTRLTVL.

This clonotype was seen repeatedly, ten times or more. The CDR3 reads CSVESATATDNEKLFF. CDR3 nucleotides: TGCAGCGTTGAGTCCGCTACGGCTACTGATAATGAAAAACTGTTTTTT. V is TRBV29-1 and J is TRBJ1-4, with D unresolved. V gave up 3 bases and J gave up 4 bases, with 18 bases separating them. The CDR3 is made up of 16 amino acids. Germline loops: CDR1 SQVTM, CDR2 ANQGSEA.

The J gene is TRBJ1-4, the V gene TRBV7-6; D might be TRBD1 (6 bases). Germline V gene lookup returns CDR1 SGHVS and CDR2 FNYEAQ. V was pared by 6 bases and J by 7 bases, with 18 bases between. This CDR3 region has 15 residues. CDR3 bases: TGTGCCAGCAGGAGAATTGGGGGGCCTGGTGAAAAACTGTTTTTT. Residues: CASRRIGGPGEKLFF.

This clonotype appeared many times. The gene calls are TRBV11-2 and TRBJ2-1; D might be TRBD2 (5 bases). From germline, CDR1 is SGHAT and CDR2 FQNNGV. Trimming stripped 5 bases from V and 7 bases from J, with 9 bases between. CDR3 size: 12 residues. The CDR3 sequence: CASSPRLNEQFF. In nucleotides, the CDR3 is TGTGCCAGCAGCCCCCGACTAAATGAGCAGTTCTTC.

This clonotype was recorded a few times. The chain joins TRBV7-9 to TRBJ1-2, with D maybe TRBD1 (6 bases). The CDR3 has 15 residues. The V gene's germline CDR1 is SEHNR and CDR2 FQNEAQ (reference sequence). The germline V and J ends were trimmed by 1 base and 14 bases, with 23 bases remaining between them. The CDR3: CASSLGSGALKPWTF. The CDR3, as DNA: TGTGCCAGCAGCTTAGGGTCGGGGGCGCTTAAACCCTGGACCTTC.

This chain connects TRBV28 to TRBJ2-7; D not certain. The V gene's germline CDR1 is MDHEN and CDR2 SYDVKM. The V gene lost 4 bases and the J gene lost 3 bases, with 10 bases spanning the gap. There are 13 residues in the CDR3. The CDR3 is CASSSLGYYEQYV. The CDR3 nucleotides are TGTGCCAGCAGTTCCCTAGGGTACTACGAGCAGTACGTC.

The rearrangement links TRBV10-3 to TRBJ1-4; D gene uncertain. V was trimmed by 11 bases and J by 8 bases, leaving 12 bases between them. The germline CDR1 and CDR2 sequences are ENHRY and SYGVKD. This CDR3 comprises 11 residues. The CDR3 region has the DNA TGTGCCGTTCCGAGGGCCGAAAAACTGTTTTTT. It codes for CAVPRAEKLFF.